This TCR beta chain was profiled in a study of shared clonotypes between healthy human individuals. Generated by immunoSEQ multiplex PCR, the TCRdb table keeps only in-frame clones and is missing some. The repertoire includes about 2 million clones, approximately 94% of them detected once, and approximately 1.2% sits in the top ten. Germline values: CDR1 LGHNA, CDR2 YNFKEQ. Trimming pared 3 bases from V and 2 bases from J, leaving 11 bases between. The CDR3 loop spans 14 amino acids. CD45RO negativity and positive selection for CCR7 defined naive CD8 cells, a population that excluded terminally differentiated effector memory CD45RA+ cells.

The V call is TRBV4-2, the J call TRBJ2-7; maybe TRBD2 (5 bases). The specimen sequenced was naive CD8+ T cells sorted from blood. The receptor was isolated from a young man in good health. The CDR3 DNA sequence: TGTGCCAGCAGCCATCGAACGGGAACCTACGAGCAGTACTTC. Protein: CASSHRTGTYEQYF.